What follows is one TCR beta chain and its context. This sample is part of a study of blood T cells in healthy people across ages. V trimming: 0 bases; J trimming: 0 bases; junction bases outside the gene matches: 1. CDR1 is SGHRS and CDR2 is YFSETQ in the germline V gene. CDR3 length: 15 residues. With a J-beta primer mix and a sample-barcoded 5' primer, a second PCR ran about 7 to 12 cycles. TCRdb ran MiXCR on the 5' RACE reads and lists one entry per CDR3 protein. This table has approximately 780,000 distinct CDR3 sequences, roughly 24% appearing once. These data were also reused for a study on T cells of mothers and their children.

The chain recombines TRBV5-1 with TRBJ2-7; the match to TRBD2 covers 9 bases. The sample was blood. This receptor was taken from a boy aged 5-17 years in good health. CDR3 DNA: TGCGCCAGCAGCTTGGTGCGGGGGGGCTCCTACGAGCAGTACTTC. This gives the protein CASSLVRGGSYEQYF.